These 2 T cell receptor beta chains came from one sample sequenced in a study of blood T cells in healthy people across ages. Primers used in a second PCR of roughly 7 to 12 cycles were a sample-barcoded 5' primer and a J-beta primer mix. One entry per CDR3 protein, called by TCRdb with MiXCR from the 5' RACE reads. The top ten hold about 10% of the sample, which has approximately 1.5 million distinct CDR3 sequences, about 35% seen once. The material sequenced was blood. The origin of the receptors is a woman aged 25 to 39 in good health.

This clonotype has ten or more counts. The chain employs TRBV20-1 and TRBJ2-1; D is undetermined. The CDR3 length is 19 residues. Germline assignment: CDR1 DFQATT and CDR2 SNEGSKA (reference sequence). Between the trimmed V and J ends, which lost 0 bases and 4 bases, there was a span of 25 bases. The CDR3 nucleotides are TGCAGTGCTAGAGATAGCAGCAGGCTAGGCCAAAAGCTGTACAATGAGCAGTTCTTC. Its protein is CSARDSSRLGQKLYNEQFF.

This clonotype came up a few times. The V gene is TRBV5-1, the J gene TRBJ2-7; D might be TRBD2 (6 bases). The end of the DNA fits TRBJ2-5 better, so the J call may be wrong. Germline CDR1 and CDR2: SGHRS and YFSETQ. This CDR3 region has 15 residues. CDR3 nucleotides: TGCGCCAGCAGCTTGGTGGTGACTAGAGACGTGACCCAGTACTTC. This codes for CASSLVVTRDVTQYF.